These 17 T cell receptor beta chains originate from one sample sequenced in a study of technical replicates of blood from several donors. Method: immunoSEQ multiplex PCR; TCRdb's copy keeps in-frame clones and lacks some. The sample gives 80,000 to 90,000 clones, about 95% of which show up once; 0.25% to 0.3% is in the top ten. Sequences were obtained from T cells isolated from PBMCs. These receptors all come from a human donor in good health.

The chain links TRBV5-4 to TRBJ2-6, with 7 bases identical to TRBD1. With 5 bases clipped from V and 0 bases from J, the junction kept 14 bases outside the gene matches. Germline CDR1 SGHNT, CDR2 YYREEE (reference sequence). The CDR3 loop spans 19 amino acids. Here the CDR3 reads CASSFPGTERNSGANVLTF. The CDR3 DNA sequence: TGTGCCAGCAGTTTTCCCGGGACAGAGAGAAACTCTGGGGCCAACGTCCTGACTTTC.

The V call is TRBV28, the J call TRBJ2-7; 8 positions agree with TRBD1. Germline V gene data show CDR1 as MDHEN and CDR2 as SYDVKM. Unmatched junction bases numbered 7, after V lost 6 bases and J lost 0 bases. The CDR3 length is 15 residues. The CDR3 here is CASRRDRSGSYEQYF. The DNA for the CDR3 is TGTGCCAGCAGGCGGGACAGGTCCGGCTCCTACGAGCAGTACTTC.

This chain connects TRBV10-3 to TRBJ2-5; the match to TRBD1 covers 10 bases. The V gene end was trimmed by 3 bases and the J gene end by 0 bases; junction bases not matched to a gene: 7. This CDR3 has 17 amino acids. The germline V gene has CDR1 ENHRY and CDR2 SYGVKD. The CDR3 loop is CAISDYPGQGYQETQYF. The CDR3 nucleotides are TGTGCCATCAGTGATTATCCGGGACAGGGGTACCAAGAGACCCAGTACTTC.

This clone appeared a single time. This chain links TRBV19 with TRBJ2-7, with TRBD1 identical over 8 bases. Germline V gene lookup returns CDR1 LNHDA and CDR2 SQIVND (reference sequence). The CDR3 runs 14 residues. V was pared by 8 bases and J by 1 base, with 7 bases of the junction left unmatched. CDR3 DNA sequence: TGTGCCAGTTCGTTCGGACAGGGATCCTACGAGCAGTACTTC. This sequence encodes CASSFGQGSYEQYF.

The CDR3 region is CASSSSGKNYGYTF. The CDR3, as DNA: TGCGCCAGCTCATCCTCGGGAAAGAACTATGGCTACACCTTC. V is TRBV4-1 and J is TRBJ1-2; D is uncertain. The V gene's germline CDR1 is MGHRA and CDR2 YSYEKL. This CDR3 is built from 14 residues. V was shortened by 8 bases and J by 2 bases, with 15 bases between the two germline ends.

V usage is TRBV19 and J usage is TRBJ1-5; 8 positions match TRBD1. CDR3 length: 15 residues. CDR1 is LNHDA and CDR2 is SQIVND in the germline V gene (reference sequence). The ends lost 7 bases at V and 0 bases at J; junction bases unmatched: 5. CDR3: CASKQDRASNQPQHF. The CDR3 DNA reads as TGTGCCAGTAAACAGGACAGGGCTAGCAATCAGCCCCAGCATTTT.

CDR3 sequence: CASSPPGQNTGELFF. The CDR3 region has the DNA TGTGCCAGCAGCCCTCCGGGACAGAACACCGGGGAGCTGTTTTTT. The chain is built from TRBV7-3 and TRBJ2-2, with a possible D match to TRBD1 (6 bases). V was cut by 5 bases and J by 1 base, with 11 bases left in between. Germline lookup yields CDR1 SGHTA and CDR2 FQGTGA. This CDR3 has 15 amino acids.

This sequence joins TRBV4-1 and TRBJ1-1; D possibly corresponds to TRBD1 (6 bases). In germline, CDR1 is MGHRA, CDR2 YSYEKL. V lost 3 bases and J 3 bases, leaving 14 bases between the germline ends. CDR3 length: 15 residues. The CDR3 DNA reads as TGCGCCAGCAGCCAGAGGACAGCAACAGACACTGAAGCTTTCTTT. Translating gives CASSQRTATDTEAFF.

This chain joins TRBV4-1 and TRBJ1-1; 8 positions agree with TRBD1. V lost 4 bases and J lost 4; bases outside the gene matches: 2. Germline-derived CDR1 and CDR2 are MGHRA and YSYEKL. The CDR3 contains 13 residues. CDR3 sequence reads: CASSLQGGTEAFF. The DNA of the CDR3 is TGCGCCAGCAGCCTACAGGGGGGCACTGAAGCTTTCTTT.

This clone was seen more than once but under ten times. The CDR3 reads CAWSVGRTGGWMNTEAFF. The CDR3 region has the DNA TGTGCCTGGAGTGTAGGTCGGACAGGGGGTTGGATGAACACTGAAGCTTTCTTT. The chain couples TRBV30 to TRBJ1-1; 10 bases are a match to TRBD1. CDR1 is GTSNPN and CDR2 is SVGIG in the germline V gene (reference sequence). CDR3 size: 18 residues. J lost 0 bases, V lost 0 bases, and 10 bases had no gene match.

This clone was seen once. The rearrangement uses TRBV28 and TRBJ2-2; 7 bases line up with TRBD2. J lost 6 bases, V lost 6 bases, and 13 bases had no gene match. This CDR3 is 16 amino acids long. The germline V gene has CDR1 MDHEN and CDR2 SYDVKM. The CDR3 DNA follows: TGTGCCAGCAGCCAATCGAGGGAGGGTGCCGCCGGGGAGCTGTTTTTT. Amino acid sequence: CASSQSREGAAGELFF.

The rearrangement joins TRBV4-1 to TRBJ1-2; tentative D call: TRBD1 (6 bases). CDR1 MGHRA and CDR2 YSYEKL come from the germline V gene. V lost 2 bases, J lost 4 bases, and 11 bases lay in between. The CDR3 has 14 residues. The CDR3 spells CASSQSQGGYGYTF. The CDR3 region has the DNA TGCGCCAGCAGCCAATCACAGGGTGGCTATGGCTACACCTTC.

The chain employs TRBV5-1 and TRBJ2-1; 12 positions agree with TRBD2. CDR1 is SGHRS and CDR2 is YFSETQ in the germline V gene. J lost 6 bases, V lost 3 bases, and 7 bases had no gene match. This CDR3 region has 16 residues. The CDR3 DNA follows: TGCGCCAGCAGCTCCCTAGCGGGAGGGCCACGCAATGAGCAGTTCTTC. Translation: CASSSLAGGPRNEQFF.

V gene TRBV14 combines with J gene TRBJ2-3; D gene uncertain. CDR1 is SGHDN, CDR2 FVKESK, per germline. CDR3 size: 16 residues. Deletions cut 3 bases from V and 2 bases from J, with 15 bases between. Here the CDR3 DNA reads TGTGCCAGCAGCCATGGTATTGCGGAGTCCACAGATACGCAGTATTTT. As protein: CASSHGIAESTDTQYF.

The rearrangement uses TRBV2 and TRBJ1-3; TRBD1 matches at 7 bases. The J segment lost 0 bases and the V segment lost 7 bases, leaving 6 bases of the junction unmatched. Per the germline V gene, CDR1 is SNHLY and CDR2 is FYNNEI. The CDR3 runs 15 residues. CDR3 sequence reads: CASTEGQTSGNTIYF. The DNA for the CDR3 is TGTGCCAGCACCGAGGGACAGACCTCTGGAAACACCATATATTTT.

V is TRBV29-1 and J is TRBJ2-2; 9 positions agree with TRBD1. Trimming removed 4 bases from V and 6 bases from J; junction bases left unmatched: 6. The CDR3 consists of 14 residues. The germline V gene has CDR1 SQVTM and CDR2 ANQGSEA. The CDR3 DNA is TGCAGCGTTGGAGGGACAGGGAGGGCCGGGGAGCTGTTTTTT. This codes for CSVGGTGRAGELFF.

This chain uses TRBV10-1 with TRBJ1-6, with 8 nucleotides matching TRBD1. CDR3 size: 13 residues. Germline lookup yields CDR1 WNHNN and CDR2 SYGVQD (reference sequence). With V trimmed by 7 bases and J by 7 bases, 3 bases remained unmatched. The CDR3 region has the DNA TGCGCCAGCAAAGGACAGGGAAATTCACCCCTCCACTTT. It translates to CASKGQGNSPLHF.